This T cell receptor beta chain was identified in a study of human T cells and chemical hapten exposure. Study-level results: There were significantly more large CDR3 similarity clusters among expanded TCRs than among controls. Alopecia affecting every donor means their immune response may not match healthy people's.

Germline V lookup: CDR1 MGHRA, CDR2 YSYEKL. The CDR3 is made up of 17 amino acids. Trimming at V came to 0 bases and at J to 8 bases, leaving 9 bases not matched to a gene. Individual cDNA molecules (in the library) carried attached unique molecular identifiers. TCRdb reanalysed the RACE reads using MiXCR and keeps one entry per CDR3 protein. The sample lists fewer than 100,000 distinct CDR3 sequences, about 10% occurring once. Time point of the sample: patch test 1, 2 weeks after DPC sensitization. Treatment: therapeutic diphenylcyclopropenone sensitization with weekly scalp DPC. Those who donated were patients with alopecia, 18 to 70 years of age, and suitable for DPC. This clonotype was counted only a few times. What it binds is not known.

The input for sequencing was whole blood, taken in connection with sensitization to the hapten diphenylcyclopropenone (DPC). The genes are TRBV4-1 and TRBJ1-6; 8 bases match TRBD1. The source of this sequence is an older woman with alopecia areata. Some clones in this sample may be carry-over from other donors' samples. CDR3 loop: CASSQDRLRTGYSPLHF. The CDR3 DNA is TGCGCCAGCAGCCAAGATCGCTTACGGACAGGGTATTCACCCCTCCACTTT.